This is a list of T cell receptor beta chains from one sample in a study of blood T cell repertoires in COVID-19. Sequencing was performed with immunoSEQ multiplex PCR; in TCRdb, only in-frame clones are kept and a portion is missing. The sample holds 350,000 to 400,000 clones, less than 90% seen once. The source material was PBMCs or T cells enriched from blood (not recorded which). These receptors were obtained from a woman between 25 and 40 years old who had recovered from COVID-19. Both conserved end residues are part of each CDR3. D genes are given only for firm matches. Where a row states a size, it is once, few, many or the class of an expanded clone; other rows omit it.

TRBD1,TRBV5-4,NA,TRBJ1-1,CASSHRQGSTEAFF,TGTGCCAGCAGCCACCGACAGGGTTCCACTGAAGCTTTCTTT
NA,TRBV3-1/TRBV3-2,few,TRBJ1-1,CASSQDWGGVGTEAFF,TGTGCCAGCAGCCAAGATTGGGGAGGAGTTGGAACTGAAGCTTTCTTT
NA,TRBV6-2/TRBV6-3,NA,TRBJ2-3,CASSSRSFEDTQYF,TGTGCCAGCAGTTCTCGTAGCTTCGAAGATACGCAGTATTTT
TRBD2,TRBV10-3,NA,TRBJ2-7,CAISIAGGDFYEQYF,TGTGCCATCAGTATAGCCGGGGGGGATTTCTACGAGCAGTACTTC
NA,TRBV3-1/TRBV3-2,once,TRBJ2-1,CASSPSANTEQFF,TGTGCCAGCAGCCCTAGCGCAAACACTGAGCAGTTCTTC
NA,TRBV5-5,NA,TRBJ2-2,CASSLVAASPNTGELFF,TGTGCCAGCAGCTTGGTAGCGGCTAGCCCGAACACCGGGGAGCTGTTTTTT
TRBD1,TRBV4-1,NA,TRBJ2-5,CASSQEERGQTQYF,TGCGCCAGCAGCCAAGAAGAAAGGGGGCAGACCCAGTACTTC
NA,TRBV5-1,NA,TRBJ1-2,CASSLDRFEAGGYTF,TGCGCCAGCAGCTTGGATAGGTTTGAGGCTGGTGGCTACACCTTC
NA,TRBV6-5,NA,TRBJ1-2,CASSYSTLGTNYGYTF,TGTGCCAGCAGTTACTCGACTCTAGGAACTAACTATGGCTACACCTTC
NA,TRBV28,NA,TRBJ1-5,CASIPQGIQPQHF,TGTGCCAGCATCCCACAGGGAATTCAGCCCCAGCATTTT
TRBD1,TRBV18,NA,TRBJ1-2,CASSPPSGTGYDSISGYTF,TGTGCCAGCTCACCACCCTCGGGGACAGGGTATGATAGTATCTCTGGCTACACCTTC
NA,TRBV19,NA,TRBJ2-7,CASSIGDGGHEQYF,TGTGCCAGTAGTATAGGTGACGGGGGGCACGAGCAGTACTTC
NA,TRBV5-1,NA,TRBJ1-3,CASSPDSAGNTIYF,TGCGCCAGCAGCCCGGACAGTGCTGGAAACACCATATATTTT
TRBD1,TRBV5-5,NA,TRBJ2-7,CASSRQGAYEQYF,TGTGCCAGCAGCCGACAGGGGGCCTACGAGCAGTACTTC
TRBD2,TRBV5-1,NA,TRBJ2-7,CASSAGLGEQYF,TGCGCCAGCAGCGCCGGACTAGGCGAGCAGTACTTC
TRBD1,TRBV11-2,NA,TRBJ1-1,CASSVQGGGEAFF,TGTGCCAGCAGCGTTCAGGGGGGTGGGGAAGCTTTCTTT
NA,TRBV6-2/TRBV6-3,NA,TRBJ1-2,CASSYSRGGYGYTF,TGTGCCAGCAGTTACTCGAGGGGAGGGTATGGCTACACCTTC
NA,TRBV15,NA,TRBJ1-2,CATSQQGPYGYTF,TGTGCCACCAGCCAGCAGGGCCCCTATGGCTACACCTTC
NA,TRBV2,NA,TRBJ2-4,CASRTTPALAKNIQYF,TGTGCCAGCAGAACCACTCCTGCCCTAGCCAAAAACATTCAGTACTTC
NA,TRBV11-2,NA,TRBJ2-7,CASSPGVGQYF,TGTGCCAGCAGCCCAGGGGTAGGGCAGTACTTC
NA,TRBV6-1,NA,TRBJ1-2,CASSEGTANNYGYTF,TGTGCCAGCAGTGAAGGTACAGCCAATAACTATGGCTACACCTTC
NA,TRBV7-2,NA,TRBJ2-5,CASSLGRAGETQYF,TGTGCCAGCAGCTTAGGACGAGCAGGGGAGACCCAGTACTTC
TRBD1,TRBV9,NA,TRBJ1-1,CASSVKGANTEAFF,TGTGCCAGCAGCGTAAAGGGGGCGAACACTGAAGCTTTCTTT
TRBD1,TRBV25-1,NA,TRBJ1-4,CASSLNPRGVNEKLFF,TGTGCCAGCAGTTTAAACCCCAGGGGGGTTAATGAAAAACTGTTTTTT
TRBD1,TRBV10-3,NA,TRBJ1-2,CAISAGQGYGYTF,TGTGCCATCAGTGCGGGACAGGGCTATGGCTACACCTTC
TRBD1,TRBV7-8,NA,TRBJ1-5,CASSIGQGANQPQHF,TGTGCCAGCAGCATTGGACAGGGGGCGAATCAGCCCCAGCATTTT
NA,TRBV4-2,few,TRBJ1-1,CASSQEPDTEAFF,TGTGCCAGCAGCCAAGAGCCGGACACTGAAGCTTTCTTT
TRBD1,TRBV28,NA,TRBJ1-1,CASTPRQGGNTEAFF,TGTGCCAGCACCCCGCGCCAGGGGGGCAACACTGAAGCTTTCTTT
NA,TRBV5-1,NA,TRBJ2-5,CASSNTGTEDQETQYF,TGCGCCAGCTCGAATACAGGGACGGAGGACCAAGAGACCCAGTACTTC
TRBD1,TRBV27,once,TRBJ1-2,CASTATHRDRSNYGYTF,TGTGCCAGCACCGCAACCCATCGGGACAGATCTAACTATGGCTACACCTTC
TRBD1,TRBV7-2,once,TRBJ1-2,CASSGSGTGVVGYTF,TGTGCCAGCAGCGGATCCGGGACAGGGGTGGTTGGCTACACCTTC
TRBD2,TRBV30,NA,TRBJ2-5,CAWSPVAGGGETQYF,TGTGCCTGGAGTCCAGTAGCGGGGGGTGGAGAGACCCAGTACTTC
TRBD2,TRBV7-3,once,TRBJ2-7,CASSLEAGGPYEQYF,TGTGCCAGCAGCTTAGAAGCGGGGGGCCCATACGAGCAGTACTTC